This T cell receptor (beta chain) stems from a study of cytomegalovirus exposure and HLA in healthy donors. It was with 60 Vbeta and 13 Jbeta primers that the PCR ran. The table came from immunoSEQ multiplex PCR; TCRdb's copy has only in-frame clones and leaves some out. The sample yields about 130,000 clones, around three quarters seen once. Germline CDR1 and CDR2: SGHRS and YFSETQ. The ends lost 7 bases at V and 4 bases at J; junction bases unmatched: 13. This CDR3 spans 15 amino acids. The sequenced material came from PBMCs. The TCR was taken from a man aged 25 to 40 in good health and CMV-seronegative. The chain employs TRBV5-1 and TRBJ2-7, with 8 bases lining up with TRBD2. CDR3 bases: TGCGCCAGCCAGAAAACTAGCGGAAACACGTACGAGCAGTACTTC. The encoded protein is CASQKTSGNTYEQYF.